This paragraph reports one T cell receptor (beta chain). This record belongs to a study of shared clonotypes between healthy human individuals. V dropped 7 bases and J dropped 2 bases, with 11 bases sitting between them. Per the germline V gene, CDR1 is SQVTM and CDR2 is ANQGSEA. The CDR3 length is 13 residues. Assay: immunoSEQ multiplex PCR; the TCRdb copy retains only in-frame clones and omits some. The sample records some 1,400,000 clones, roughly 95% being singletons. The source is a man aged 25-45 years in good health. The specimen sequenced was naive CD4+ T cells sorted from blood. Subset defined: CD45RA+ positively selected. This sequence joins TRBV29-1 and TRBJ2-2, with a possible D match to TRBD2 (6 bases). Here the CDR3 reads CSAGDHNTGELFF. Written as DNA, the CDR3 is TGCAGCGCGGGGGACCACAACACCGGGGAGCTGTTTTTT.